This passage covers 15 T cell receptor beta chains from one sample sequenced in a study of cytomegalovirus exposure and HLA in healthy donors (dated by TCRdb to 2016 to 2017). Library creation used the immunoSEQ multiplex PCR assay. A mixture of 60 forward primers for TCR Vbeta segments and 13 reverse primers for TCR Jbeta segments was used in the multiplex PCR. TCRdb obtained this table from immuneACCESS and retained in-frame rearrangements with V and J assigned. These tables miss some clones; where compared with another copy, unresolved V genes account for less than half of the shortfall, and the remainder is unexplained. The sample's clone listing holds some 120,000 clones. The ten largest make up 2.5% to 3% of the sample. The sample taken for sequencing was PBMCs. These TCRs come from a man aged 25-45 years in good health and CMV-seronegative.

V and J are TRBV6-5 and TRBJ1-2, with no clear D. Germline-derived CDR1 and CDR2 are MNHEY and SVGAGI. The CDR3 covers 13 residues. V was trimmed by 5 bases and J by 4 bases, leaving 11 bases between them. The CDR3 DNA reads TGTGCCAGCAGTGAGGGAGAACCCTATGGCTACACCTTC. Protein: CASSEGEPYGYTF.

V is TRBV4-3 and J is TRBJ2-7, with D perhaps matching TRBD2 (6 bases). CDR3 size: 14 residues. CDR1 and CDR2 from the germline V gene are LGHNA and YSLEER. Trimming removed 0 bases from V and 3 bases from J, with 9 bases in between. The CDR3 coding sequence is TGCGCCAGCAGCCAAGAAACGGGAGACTACGAGCAGTACTTC. Protein sequence: CASSQETGDYEQYF.

The chain joins TRBV6-5 to TRBJ2-3; 7 nucleotides align to TRBD2. The CDR3 totals 16 residues. Trimming took 2 bases from V and 1 from J; bases not matched to a gene: 6. Germline values: CDR1 MNHEY, CDR2 SVGAGI. This CDR3 reads CASSYSAGVGTDTQYF. The CDR3 bases are TGTGCCAGCAGTTACAGTGCGGGAGTGGGCACAGATACGCAGTATTTT.

The CDR3 DNA follows: TGTGCCAGCAGCTTGAACAGGAACACTGAAGCTTTCTTT. Translating it yields CASSLNRNTEAFF. This chain links TRBV5-8 with TRBJ1-1; no clear D gene. CDR3 length: 13 amino acids. Trimming stripped 1 base from V and 1 base from J, with 5 bases between. The germline CDR1 and CDR2 sequences are SGHTS and YDEGEE.

This rearrangement joins TRBV6-4 to TRBJ2-1, with 8 bases lining up with TRBD2. The CDR3 runs to 15 residues. Germline V gene lookup returns CDR1 MRHNA and CDR2 SNTAGT. Unmatched junction bases numbered 3, after V lost 2 bases and J lost 3 bases. CDR3 protein: CASSDAAGDYNEQFF. The CDR3 DNA sequence: TGTGCCAGCAGTGACGCAGCGGGAGACTACAATGAGCAGTTCTTC.

The chain employs TRBV28 and TRBJ2-7; D is uncertain. The germline V gene has CDR1 MDHEN and CDR2 SYDVKM. Trimming pared 5 bases from V and 3 bases from J, leaving 11 bases between. This CDR3 contains 13 residues. The CDR3 loop is CASSGITNYEQYF. CDR3 bases: TGTGCCAGCAGTGGCATAACCAACTACGAGCAGTACTTC.

V gene TRBV29-1 combines with J gene TRBJ1-1, with D hard to call. Germline loops: CDR1 SQVTM, CDR2 ANQGSEA. V was cut by 1 base and J by 7 bases, with 13 bases left in between. The CDR3 extends over 13 amino acids. The CDR3 is CSVEGLAAVEAFF. In DNA, the CDR3 is TGCAGCGTTGAAGGTCTTGCGGCAGTTGAAGCTTTCTTT.

The V gene is TRBV7-9, the J gene TRBJ2-1; 8 nucleotides agree with TRBD2. After removal of 1 base from V and 2 bases from J, the junction contained 4 bases not matched to a gene. The CDR3 is made up of 16 amino acids. The germline V gene has CDR1 SEHNR and CDR2 FQNEAQ (reference sequence). The CDR3 DNA reads as TGTGCCAGCAGCTTAGGGAGACTAGCGACCTACAATGAGCAGTTCTTC. Protein sequence: CASSLGRLATYNEQFF.

The chain couples TRBV30 to TRBJ1-3; 7 positions match TRBD1. Losses at the gene ends were 2 bases for V and 3 bases for J; bases not matched to a gene: 4. CDR1 is GTSNPN, CDR2 SVGIG, per germline (reference sequence). The CDR3 has 14 residues. CDR3 DNA: TGTGCCTGGAGTCAGGGGGTGTTTGGAAACACCATATATTTT. Residues: CAWSQGVFGNTIYF.

In regard to this clone: Sequence at one end of the junction differs from germline and may be a read error. The chain is built from TRBV6-5 and TRBJ2-7; D gene uncertain. CDR3 length equals 16 residues. The germline V gene has CDR1 MNHEY and CDR2 SVGAGI. CDR3 DNA sequence: TGTGCCAGCAGTTCCACGCCCGTGCTGGAGTCCTGCGAGCAGTACTTC. Amino acid sequence: CASSSTPVLESCEQYF.

V and J are TRBV19 and TRBJ1-1; D ambiguous. This CDR3 comprises 14 residues. The germline V gene encodes CDR1 LNHDA and CDR2 SQIVND (reference sequence). V lost 2 bases and J 1 base, leaving 8 bases between the germline ends. In DNA, the CDR3 is TGTGCCAGTAGTATAATGGTAGCGAACACTGAAGCTTTCTTT. Translating it yields CASSIMVANTEAFF.

The V call is TRBV5-8, the J call TRBJ2-2; 11 bases agree with TRBD2. The germline V gene encodes CDR1 SGHTS and CDR2 YDEGEE. There are 15 residues in the CDR3. Trimming at V came to 5 bases and at J to 4 bases, leaving 4 bases not matched to a gene. The CDR3 loop is CASSYGTSGTGELFF. CDR3 coding DNA: TGTGCCAGCAGTTACGGGACTAGCGGCACCGGGGAGCTGTTTTTT. Full variable domain (missing parts from reference TRBV5-8 and TRBJ2-2): EAGVTQSPTHLIKTRGQQATLRCSPISGHTSVYWYQQALGLGLQFLLWYDEGEERNRGNFPPRFSGRQFPNYSSELNVNALELEDSALYLCASSYGTSGTGELFFGEGSRLTVL.

The chain couples TRBV5-6 to TRBJ2-7; perhaps TRBD1 as D (6 bases). CDR1 and CDR2 (germline): SGHDT, YYEEEE. V was shortened by 5 bases and J by 5 bases, with 20 bases between the two germline ends. CDR3 length: 15 amino acids. The CDR3 region has the DNA TGTGCCAGCAGACGTGTGGGCAGGGGATTAGACGAGCAGTACTTC. Its protein is CASRRVGRGLDEQYF.

The CDR3 is CASRQGQPQHF. CDR3 in DNA: TGTGCCAGCAGACAGGGTCAGCCCCAGCATTTT. The V and J genes are TRBV2 and TRBJ1-5; D may be TRBD1 (6 bases). Trimming took off 6 bases at V and 6 bases at J, with 6 bases between the two ends. The germline gives CDR1 SNHLY, CDR2 FYNNEI. This CDR3 comprises 11 residues.

The chain recombines TRBV29-1 with TRBJ2-1; no firm D call. Between the trimmed V and J ends, which lost 1 base and 5 bases, there was a span of 9 bases. CDR3 length equals 13 residues. Germline lookup yields CDR1 SQVTM and CDR2 ANQGSEA. The CDR3, as DNA: TGCAGCGTTGAAGTCCTAGACCACAATGAGCAGTTCTTC. Protein product: CSVEVLDHNEQFF.